The T cell receptor (beta chain) described here comes from a study of blood T cell repertoires in COVID-19. Original analysis: Estimated nucleated cell counts came from reference gene primer amplification. Data came from immunoSEQ multiplex PCR; TCRdb stores just in-frame clones and leaves some out. V, J and clone size derive from that table, while D and trimming were established from the DNA sequence. The data contain more than 150,000 clones, roughly 82% of them singletons. Source material: peripheral blood. The origin of this receptor is a woman aged 50 to 65 with acute or convalescent COVID-19.

The CDR3 DNA follows: TGTGCCAGCAGCCAAGATTGGGGGGTCGAGCAGTACTTC. It specifies CASSQDWGVEQYF. The chain links TRBV3-1 (or the pseudogene TRBV3-2) to TRBJ2-7; tentative D call: TRBD2 (6 bases). Germline V gives CDR1 LGHDT, CDR2 YNNKEL (reference sequence). V was shortened by 0 bases and J by 6 bases, with 9 bases between the two germline ends. This CDR3 has 13 residues.